The 20 T cell receptor beta chains given below trace back to one sample, sequenced in a study of T cells in Graves' hyperthyroidism and ophthalmopathy. Regions amplified from RNA transcripts were the TCR beta CDR3 regions. The HTBI primer set was used in a first-round RT-PCR of the TCR CDR3. TCRdb itself ran the multiplex PCR reads through MiXCR, one entry per CDR3 protein. The sample shows approximately 590,000 distinct CDR3 sequences, approximately 44% of them seen only once. Sequencing was carried out using peripheral blood or thyroid tissue (not recorded which). The receptors come from a woman between 18 and 30 years old with Graves' hyperthyroidism.

This clonotype appeared a few times. The chain is built from TRBV29-1 and TRBJ2-6; D is unresolved. This CDR3 is built from 10 residues. CDR1 is SQVTM, CDR2 ANQGSEA, per germline. The V end lost 4 bases, the J end lost 5 bases, and 0 bases lay between the germline ends. CDR3 in amino acids: CSVGANVLTF. DNA of the CDR3: TGCAGCGTTGGGGCCAACGTCCTGACTTTC.

The gene calls are TRBV2 and TRBJ1-6, with 8 bases that match TRBD1. This CDR3 spans 13 amino acids. Germline V gene lookup returns CDR1 SNHLY and CDR2 FYNNEI. Trimming at V came to 11 bases and at J to 7 bases, leaving 7 bases not matched to a gene. As DNA, the CDR3 is TGTGCCTCAGAGGGACAGGCAAATTCACCCCTCCACTTT. It specifies CASEGQANSPLHF.

This clonotype was seen a single time. V is TRBV7-9 and J is TRBJ2-5; the D is unclear. The CDR3 is 9 amino acids. V was trimmed by 3 bases and J by 9 bases, leaving 2 bases between them. The germline V gene encodes CDR1 SEHNR and CDR2 FQNEAQ (reference sequence). This CDR3 reads CASSFAQYF. The DNA of the CDR3 is TGTGCCAGCAGCTTCGCCCAGTACTTC. Drawing the rest from reference TRBV7-9 and TRBJ2-5, the complete variable domain is DTGVSQNPRHKITKRGQNVTFRCDPISEHNRLYWYRQTLGQGPEFLTYFQNEAQLEKSRLLSDRFSAERPKGSFSTLEIQRTEQGDSAMYLCASSFAQYFGPGTRLLVL.

This clonotype was seen a few times. This chain connects TRBV20-1 to TRBJ1-2; the D is unclear. V was shortened by 0 bases and J by 0 bases, with 11 bases between the two germline ends. Germline CDR1 and CDR2: DFQATT and SNEGSKA (reference sequence). The CDR3 runs 15 residues. CDR3 sequence: CSARDRSGPNYGYTF. Here the CDR3 DNA reads TGCAGTGCTAGAGATCGTTCAGGACCTAACTATGGCTACACCTTC.

The chain carries TRBV20-1 and TRBJ1-1; D unclear. CDR3 length: 13 residues. In germline, CDR1 is DFQATT, CDR2 SNEGSKA (reference sequence). Trimming stripped 0 bases from V and 5 bases from J, with 10 bases between. CDR3 residues: CSAREVGITEAFF. The CDR3 nucleotides read TGCAGTGCTAGAGAGGTAGGGATAACTGAAGCTTTCTTT.

The chain has TRBV7-2 and TRBJ1-4, with a possible D match to TRBD1 (6 bases). The ends were cut back, 4 bases at V and 4 bases at J, with 13 bases in the middle. This CDR3 contains 15 residues. The V gene's germline CDR1 is SGHTA and CDR2 FQGNSA. In DNA, the CDR3 is TGTGCCAGCAGCTGGACCGCACAGGGTAATGAAAAACTGTTTTTT. Amino acid sequence: CASSWTAQGNEKLFF.

This clonotype came up a few times. The chain couples TRBV5-1 to TRBJ1-1; TRBD1 might be the D (5 bases). This CDR3 is 14 amino acids long. Trimming removed 1 base at V and 2 bases at J, with 9 bases between. Germline loops: CDR1 SGHRS, CDR2 YFSETQ. CDR3 region: CASSLRQYNTEAFF. Written as DNA, the CDR3 is TGCGCCAGCAGCTTGAGACAGTATAACACTGAAGCTTTCTTT.

Comment on this clonotype: At one boundary the junction diverges from the germline segment, which might be a read error. The chain links TRBV29-1 to TRBJ1-1; possibly TRBD1 for D (5 bases). The CDR3 sequence is 12 residues long. Germline V CDR1 and CDR2: SQVTM, ANQGSEA. The DNA of the CDR3 is TGCAGCGCTGAAGGCGGACCGGGGGAAGCTTCCTTT. Translated: CSAEGGPGEASF. Supplemented by reference TRBV29-1 and TRBJ1-1, the full variable domain reads SAVISQKPSRDICQRGTSLTIQCQVDSQVTMMFWYRQQPGQSLTLIATANQGSEATYESGFVIDKFPISRPNLTFSTLTVSNMSPEDSSIYLCSAEGGPGEASFGQGTRLTVV.

Many counts were recorded for this clonotype. The V gene is TRBV7-9, the J gene TRBJ2-7; no clear D gene. The ends were cut back, 5 bases at V and 2 bases at J, with 13 bases in the middle. The CDR3 is made up of 14 amino acids. CDR1 and CDR2 (germline): SEHNR, FQNEAQ (reference sequence). As DNA, the CDR3 is TGTGCCAGCAGCGGCAGGTGTGTTCCCTACGAGCAGTACTTC. This codes for CASSGRCVPYEQYF.

The chain links TRBV7-9 to TRBJ1-6, with D unresolved. This CDR3 is 16 amino acids long. V was trimmed by 5 bases and J by 1 base, leaving 12 bases between them. Germline-derived CDR1 and CDR2 are SEHNR and FQNEAQ (reference sequence). The CDR3 region is CASSPGRFSYNSPLHF. The DNA for the CDR3 is TGTGCCAGCAGCCCCGGGCGCTTTTCCTATAATTCACCCCTCCACTTT.

This clonotype showed up just a few times. V usage is TRBV20-1 and J usage is TRBJ2-7, with D possibly TRBD1 on 6 matching bases. Germline lookup yields CDR1 DFQATT and CDR2 SNEGSKA (reference sequence). The V and J ends lost 5 bases and 0 bases respectively, with 17 bases between them. The CDR3 spans 15 residues. CDR3 sequence reads: CSAVTWADSSYEQYF. The CDR3 coding sequence is TGCAGTGCTGTGACTTGGGCGGACAGCTCCTACGAGCAGTACTTC.

The chain recombines TRBV20-1 with TRBJ2-7, with a weak D call TRBD1 (6 bases). Germline assignment: CDR1 DFQATT and CDR2 SNEGSKA (reference sequence). Trimming removed 7 bases from V and 5 bases from J, with 9 bases in between. This CDR3 is built from 10 residues. The CDR3 sequence is CSVGQNEQYF. CDR3 sequence (DNA): TGCAGTGTCGGACAGAACGAGCAGTACTTC.

The chain carries TRBV19 and TRBJ2-5, with 8 bases matching TRBD1. This CDR3 spans 16 amino acids. V was clipped by 4 bases and J by 5 bases; unmatched bases: 12. Germline lookup yields CDR1 LNHDA and CDR2 SQIVND (reference sequence). CDR3 coding DNA: TGTGCCAGTAGTAAGGAATCCGGACAGGGCTGGGAGACCCAGTACTTC. Translated: CASSKESGQGWETQYF.

Ten or more counts support this clonotype. The chain recombines TRBV2 with TRBJ1-5; unclear D gene. CDR1 is SNHLY and CDR2 is FYNNEI in the germline V gene. Trimming cost V 2 bases and J 6 bases, with 14 bases left between them. This CDR3 has 15 amino acids. Here the CDR3 reads CASSERGGGAQPQHF. In DNA, the CDR3 is TGTGCCAGCAGTGAACGGGGTGGTGGTGCTCAGCCCCAGCATTTT.

This clonotype was recorded at least ten times. The rearrangement joins TRBV2 to TRBJ1-1, with a tentative D call TRBD1 (5 bases). The CDR3 sequence is 15 residues long. Between the trimmed V and J ends, which lost 3 bases and 0 bases, there was a span of 11 bases. Germline assignment: CDR1 SNHLY and CDR2 FYNNEI. The CDR3 DNA sequence: TGTGCCAGCAGTGAGGGACTTATCATGAACACTGAAGCTTTCTTT. Protein: CASSEGLIMNTEAFF.

The chain recombines TRBV7-6 with TRBJ2-7; weak D call: TRBD1 (6 bases). Trimming left V 8 bases short and J 3 bases short, with 17 bases between. The CDR3 covers 14 residues. The germline CDR1 and CDR2 sequences are SGHVS and FNYEAQ. In nucleotides, the CDR3 is TGTGCCAGCCGTAAATCCGGGACAAACTACGAGCAGTACTTC. It is translated as CASRKSGTNYEQYF.

The rearrangement joins TRBV7-6 to TRBJ1-3; D may be TRBD1 (6 bases). Trimming left V 6 bases short and J 2 bases short, with 8 bases between. CDR3 size: 13 residues. Germline lookup yields CDR1 SGHVS and CDR2 FNYEAQ. CDR3 in DNA: TGTGCCAGCAGGCGGGGGCCTGGAAACACCATATATTTT. As protein: CASRRGPGNTIYF.

The chain uses TRBV10-3 and TRBJ1-5, with 9 nucleotides matching TRBD1. In germline, CDR1 is ENHRY, CDR2 SYGVKD. This CDR3 has 16 amino acids. The junction had 6 bases not matched to a gene; V was cut back by 3 bases and J by 3 bases. The CDR3 is CAISDEQGADNQPQHF. The CDR3 DNA is TGTGCCATCAGTGACGAACAGGGGGCGGACAATCAGCCCCAGCATTTT.

This clonotype was seen ten or more times. The chain joins TRBV29-1 to TRBJ1-5; D unresolved. V was pared by 5 bases and J by 0 bases, with 8 bases between. This CDR3 spans 13 amino acids. Germline values: CDR1 SQVTM, CDR2 ANQGSEA. The CDR3 sequence is CSVLEDSNQPQHF. CDR3 nucleotide sequence: TGCAGCGTTCTGGAAGATAGCAATCAGCCCCAGCATTTT.

V is TRBV7-6 and J is TRBJ1-2; 7 bases are a match to TRBD1. V lost 2 bases to trimming and J lost 8 bases; unmatched junction nucleotides: 8. The CDR3 runs 14 residues. From germline, CDR1 is SGHVS and CDR2 FNYEAQ. The DNA for the CDR3 is TGTGCCAGCAGCTTAAGCGGACAGGCGACCGGCTACACCTTC. Encoded protein: CASSLSGQATGYTF.